This is a list of T cell receptor beta chains from one sample in a study of T cells after yellow fever vaccination. TCRdb reprocessed the 5' RACE reads with MiXCR, giving one entry per CDR3 protein. Of under 300,000 distinct CDR3 sequences in the sample, 6.9% were seen once. The material was CD4+ T cells sorted from PBMCs, obtained 15 days after the yellow fever booster vaccination. The source of these receptors is a young man who received the YFV17D yellow fever vaccine. Each CDR3 is given with its conserved first and last residue. A D gene is named only where the DNA matches it firmly. Only part of the rows carry a size: once, few, many, or a class if the clone is expanded.

many | TRBJ1-5 | . | TRBV3-1 | TGTGCCAGCAGCCACGGGGACGGAGGTCAGCCCCAGCATTTT | CASSHGDGGQPQHF
. | TRBJ2-7 | TRBD1 | TRBV6-5 | TGTGCCAGCAGTTACTCGAGGGGGCAAACCTACGAGCAGTACTTC | CASSYSRGQTYEQYF
. | TRBJ2-6 | . | TRBV7-6 | TGTGCCAGCAGCCAACTGGGCGGGGCCAACGTCCTGACTTTC | CASSQLGGANVLTF
many | TRBJ2-2 | . | TRBV5-1 | TGCGCCAGCAGCTTGTCCGGCAGCAACACCGGGGAGCTGTTTTTT | CASSLSGSNTGELFF
many | TRBJ1-1 | . | TRBV2 | TGTGCCAGCAGTGAACAAGACACTGAAGCTTTCTTT | CASSEQDTEAFF
. | TRBJ1-1 | . | TRBV19 | TGTGCCAGTTTACAAGGGACTACTGAGAACACTGAAGCTTTCTTT | CASLQGTTENTEAFF
many | TRBJ2-7 | . | TRBV7-9 | TGTGCCAGCCAACGGGATTACGAGCAGTACTTC | CASQRDYEQYF
many | TRBJ2-5 | TRBD1 | TRBV29-1 | TGCAGCGTTGAAGGGACAGGGGGCTTCGAGACCCAGTACTTC | CSVEGTGGFETQYF
many | TRBJ2-1 | . | TRBV5-1 | TGCGCCAGCAGCTTGGCCAATGAGCAGTTCTTC | CASSLANEQFF
. | TRBJ2-1 | TRBD2 | TRBV27 | TGTGCCAGCTTTAGGGCTAGCGGGTACAATGAGCAGTTCTTC | CASFRASGYNEQFF
many | TRBJ2-3 | . | TRBV4-3 | TGCGCCAGCGGACGGGGTGTCCCAGATACGCAGTATTTT | CASGRGVPDTQYF
few | TRBJ2-5 | TRBD2 | TRBV30 | TGTGCCTGGGTCACCGGGGGGGCCGAGACCCAGTACTTC | CAWVTGGAETQYF
many | TRBJ2-7 | . | TRBV18 | TGTGCCAGCTCACCGTCCAGCTCCTACGAGCAGTACTTC | CASSPSSSYEQYF
many | TRBJ1-4 | . | TRBV12-3/TRBV12-4 | TGTGCCAGCAGTCCTGGATGGGGTAATGAAAAACTGTTTTTT | CASSPGWGNEKLFF
many | TRBJ2-3 | . | TRBV20-1 | TGCAGTGCCAAACCAGGGGGGGACTATCGTACGCAGTATTTT | CSAKPGGDYRTQYF
many | TRBJ2-7 | . | TRBV7-9 | TGTGCCAGCAGCTTAAAATTTAGCCCAGGGGCTTACTACGAGCAGTACTTC | CASSLKFSPGAYYEQYF
few | TRBJ2-7 | . | TRBV20-1 | TGCAGTGCTAGTGATGGCTACCTAAGCTCCTACGAGCAGTACTTC | CSASDGYLSSYEQYF
many | TRBJ2-1 | TRBD2 | TRBV29-1 | TGCAGTCTTAGCGGGACTAACTACAATGAGCAGTTCTTC | CSLSGTNYNEQFF
. | TRBJ2-4 | TRBD2 | TRBV20-1 | TGCAGTGCTCTGGGGGGGGGGAAAAACATTCAGTACTTC | CSALGGGKNIQYF
. | TRBJ2-3 | . | TRBV5-1 | TGCGCCAGCAAGATCCAAACAGGGAGCACAGATACGCAGTATTTT | CASKIQTGSTDTQYF
few | TRBJ2-1 | . | TRBV7-8 | TGTGCCAGCAGCCTCTTAAGGTATGAGCAGTTCTTC | CASSLLRYEQFF
. | TRBJ2-1 | . | TRBV20-1 | TGCAGTGCTAGAGACCCCGGGACTGGCTTAAGATACAATGAGCAGTTCTTC | CSARDPGTGLRYNEQFF
many | TRBJ1-5 | . | TRBV7-2 | TGTGCCAGCAGCAACTGGGGTGGAGACAATCAGCCCCAGCATTTT | CASSNWGGDNQPQHF
many | TRBJ2-7 | . | TRBV12-3/TRBV12-4 | TGTGCCAGCAGTTTGACGACTTACGAGCAGTACTTC | CASSLTTYEQYF
. | TRBJ2-3 | TRBD2 | TRBV6-1 | TGTGCCAGCAGCCGACAGGGACTAGCGGGAGTAGGGGATACGCAGTATTTT | CASSRQGLAGVGDTQYF
few | TRBJ1-1 | . | TRBV19 | TGTGCCAGTAGTATATTAAGGCTGAGACAGGCAAAGGAGAACACTGAAGCTTTCTTT | CASSILRLRQAKENTEAFF